The 14 T cell receptor beta chains presented below share a single source sample, sequenced in a study of shared clonotypes between healthy human individuals. Assay: immunoSEQ multiplex PCR; the TCRdb copy retains only in-frame clones and omits some. The table shows about 2 million clones, with 90% to 95% occurring only once. The sample consisted of naive CD4+ T cells sorted from blood. This sample's subset: CD45RA+ positively selected. All receptors derive from a man aged 18 to 29 in good health.

The chain carries TRBV18 and TRBJ2-3; 9 bases agree with TRBD2. Germline V gene lookup returns CDR1 KGHSH and CDR2 LQKENI. V was clipped by 0 bases and J by 1 base; unmatched bases: 5. The length of the CDR3 is 17 residues. As DNA, the CDR3 is TGTGCCAGCTCACCACCGCGACAGCGGGAGGGCACAGATACGCAGTATTTT. Amino acid sequence: CASSPPRQREGTDTQYF.

CDR3 nucleotide sequence: TGTGCTAGTGGTTTGGTAGGGGCCCTCTTAAACACTGAAGCTTTCTTT. It codes for CASGLVGALLNTEAFF. This chain connects TRBV12-5 to TRBJ1-1; D may be TRBD1 (5 bases). Trimming pared 0 bases from V and 2 bases from J, leaving 13 bases between. The CDR3 loop spans 16 amino acids. Germline-derived CDR1 and CDR2 are LGHNT and FRNRAP.

The V and J genes are TRBV6-6 and TRBJ1-3; D is perhaps TRBD1 (6 bases). Trimming took off 6 bases at V and 0 bases at J, with 12 bases between the two ends. Germline-derived CDR1 and CDR2 are MNHNY and SVGAGI (reference sequence). This CDR3 spans 15 amino acids. The CDR3 is CASSQGQRSGNTIYF. CDR3 coding DNA: TGTGCCAGCAGCCAGGGACAACGCTCTGGAAACACCATATATTTT.

The genes are TRBV18 and TRBJ2-3, with 15 bases that match TRBD2. V dropped 5 bases and J dropped 8; count of bases not matched to a gene: 14. The CDR3 totals 18 residues. The germline gives CDR1 KGHSH, CDR2 LQKENI. In DNA form, the CDR3 reads TGTGCCAGCTCAGGGCCGACAGGGACTAGCGGGGGGCCTGGTACGCAGTATTTT. This encodes CASSGPTGTSGGPGTQYF.

The chain carries TRBV6-5 and TRBJ1-2; the D is unclear. Between the trimmed V and J ends, which lost 6 bases and 4 bases, there was a span of 12 bases. The germline CDR1 and CDR2 sequences are MNHEY and SVGAGI. The CDR3 spans 13 residues. The CDR3 DNA follows: TGTGCCAGCAGGCCCGACCGCCTCTATGGCTACACCTTC. Protein product: CASRPDRLYGYTF.

As regards this clone: The sample has other DNA sequences that encode this CDR3 too. The chain joins TRBV2 to TRBJ1-2; D unclear. The ends were cut back, 3 bases at V and 7 bases at J, with 9 bases in the middle. From germline, CDR1 is SNHLY and CDR2 FYNNEI. This CDR3 comprises 12 residues. This CDR3 reads CASSETGGGYTF. In nucleotides, the CDR3 is TGTGCCAGCAGTGAGACGGGTGGTGGCTACACCTTC.

The chain couples TRBV11-2 to TRBJ1-2, with D maybe TRBD1 (6 bases). The CDR3 is made up of 16 amino acids. V was trimmed by 3 bases and J by 8 bases, leaving 22 bases between them. Germline-derived CDR1 and CDR2 are SGHAT and FQNNGV. In nucleotides, the CDR3 is TGTGCCAGCAGCTTGGCCCTAGACAGGTCCGGGTCCGGCTACACCTTC. Amino acid sequence: CASSLALDRSGSGYTF.

The chain has TRBV5-6 and TRBJ1-2; possibly TRBD1 for D (6 bases). CDR3 length: 14 residues. CDR1 is SGHDT, CDR2 YYEEEE, per germline. V dropped 2 bases and J dropped 1 base, with 9 bases sitting between them. The CDR3: CASSFNRVNYGYTF. In nucleotides, the CDR3 is TGTGCCAGCAGCTTCAACAGGGTTAACTATGGCTACACCTTC.

The chain recombines TRBV7-8 with TRBJ2-1, with TRBD2 identical over 15 bases. The CDR3 contains 16 residues. After removal of 5 bases from V and 7 bases from J, the junction contained 6 bases not matched to a gene. The germline V gene encodes CDR1 SGHVS and CDR2 FQNEAQ. The CDR3 sequence is CASSTAGTSGRNEQFF. The CDR3 nucleotides are TGTGCCAGCAGCACAGCCGGGACTAGCGGGAGGAATGAGCAGTTCTTC.

V gene TRBV27 combines with J gene TRBJ1-1, with 7 bases matching TRBD1. The CDR3 consists of 15 residues. With V trimmed by 6 bases and J by 1 base, 8 bases remained unmatched. Germline CDR1 and CDR2: MNHEY and SMNVEV (reference sequence). CDR3 DNA sequence: TGTGCCAGCAGAGCCTTGAGACAGGGGAACACTGAAGCTTTCTTT. Translation gives CASRALRQGNTEAFF.

The chain carries TRBV18 and TRBJ1-3; no reliable D call. V was trimmed by 3 bases and J by 0 bases, leaving 12 bases between them. This CDR3 has 16 residues. CDR1 is KGHSH and CDR2 is LQKENI in the germline V gene. DNA for the CDR3: TGTGCCAGCTCACCGGGGTTGTCCAGCTCTGGAAACACCATATATTTT. It encodes CASSPGLSSSGNTIYF.

This clone was observed a few times. This sequence joins TRBV29-1 and TRBJ1-2; D remains unclear. Germline loops: CDR1 SQVTM, CDR2 ANQGSEA. This CDR3 is built from 10 residues. V dropped 3 bases and J dropped 1 base, with 0 bases sitting between them. In nucleotides, the CDR3 is TGCAGCGTTGATAACTATGGCTACACCTTC. It translates to CSVDNYGYTF.

This chain links TRBV5-1 with TRBJ2-3; 10 bases align to TRBD1. The CDR3 extends over 17 amino acids. V was clipped by 3 bases and J by 3 bases; unmatched bases: 10. CDR1 SGHRS and CDR2 YFSETQ come from the germline V gene. The CDR3 bases are TGCGCCAGCAGCTCCAAAGCAGGGACAGGGGCGACAGATACGCAGTATTTT. This sequence encodes CASSSKAGTGATDTQYF. Drawing the rest from reference TRBV5-1 and TRBJ2-3, the complete variable domain is KAGVTQTPRYLIKTRGQQVTLSCSPISGHRSVSWYQQTPGQGLQFLFEYFSETQRNKGNFPGRFSGRQFSNSRSEMNVSTLELGDSALYLCASSSKAGTGATDTQYFGPGTRLTVL.

The rearrangement joins TRBV10-3 to TRBJ2-7; D unclear. The V gene lost 0 bases and the J gene lost 3 bases, with 9 bases spanning the gap. The CDR3 loop spans 14 amino acids. Germline V gene lookup returns CDR1 ENHRY and CDR2 SYGVKD. For the CDR3, the DNA is TGTGCCATCAGTGAGTCGGAAGATGTCTACGAGCAGTACTTC. Protein: CAISESEDVYEQYF.